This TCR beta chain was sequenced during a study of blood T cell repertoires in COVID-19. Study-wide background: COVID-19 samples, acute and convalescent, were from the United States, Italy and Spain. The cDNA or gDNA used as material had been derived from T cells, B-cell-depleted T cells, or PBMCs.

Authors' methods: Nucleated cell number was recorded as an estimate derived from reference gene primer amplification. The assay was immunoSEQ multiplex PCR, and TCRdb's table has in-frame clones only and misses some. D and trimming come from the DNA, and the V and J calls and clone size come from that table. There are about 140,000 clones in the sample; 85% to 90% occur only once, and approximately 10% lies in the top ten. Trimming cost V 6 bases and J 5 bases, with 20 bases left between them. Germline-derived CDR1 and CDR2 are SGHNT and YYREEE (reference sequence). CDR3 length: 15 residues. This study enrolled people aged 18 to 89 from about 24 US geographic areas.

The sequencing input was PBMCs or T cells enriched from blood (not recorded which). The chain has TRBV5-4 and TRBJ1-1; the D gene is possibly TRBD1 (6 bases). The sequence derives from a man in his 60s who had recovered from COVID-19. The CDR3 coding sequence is TGTGCCAGCACATGGGGGGGCAGTGGTCGGACTGAAGCTTTCTTT. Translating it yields CASTWGGSGRTEAFF.